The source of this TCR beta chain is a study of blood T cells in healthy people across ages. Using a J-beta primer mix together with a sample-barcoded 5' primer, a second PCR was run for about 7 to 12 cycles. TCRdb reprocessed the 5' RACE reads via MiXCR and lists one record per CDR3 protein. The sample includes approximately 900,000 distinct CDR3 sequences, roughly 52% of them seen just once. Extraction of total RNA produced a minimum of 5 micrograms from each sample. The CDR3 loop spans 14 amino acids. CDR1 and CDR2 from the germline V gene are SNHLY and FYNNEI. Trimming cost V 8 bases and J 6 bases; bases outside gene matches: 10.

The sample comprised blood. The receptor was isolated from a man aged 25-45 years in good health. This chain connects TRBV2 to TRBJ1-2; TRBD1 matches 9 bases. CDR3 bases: TGTGCCAGCGAGTTGAGCGGACAGGGGAATGGCTACACCTTC. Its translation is CASELSGQGNGYTF.